This T cell receptor beta chain was recovered during a study of blood T cell repertoires in COVID-19. Trimming stripped 0 bases from V and 1 base from J, with 4 bases between. The CDR3 contains 13 residues. Germline CDR1 SGHRS, CDR2 YFSETQ. Here immunoSEQ multiplex PCR was the method, and the copy in TCRdb shows in-frame clones only, minus some. Of under 40,000 clones listed, approximately 90% are singletons. The chain is built from TRBV5-1 and TRBJ1-2; D is unresolved. The receptor's source is a woman of 80 years or more with active or convalescent COVID-19. Sample: peripheral blood. Here the CDR3 DNA reads TGCGCCAGCAGCTTGGCCGTTAACTATGGCTACACCTTC. The encoded protein is CASSLAVNYGYTF. Full variable domain (missing parts from reference TRBV5-1 and TRBJ1-2): KAGVTQTPRYLIKTRGQQVTLSCSPISGHRSVSWYQQTPGQGLQFLFEYFSETQRNKGNFPGRFSGRQFSNSRSEMNVSTLELGDSALYLCASSLAVNYGYTFGSGTRLTVV.